The sequence of this T cell receptor beta chain was determined in a study of Ad26.COV2.S vaccination and SARS-CoV-2 variants. Only in-frame clones appear in the TCRdb table, and some are missing; sequencing was by immunoSEQ multiplex PCR. The sample has about 350,000 clones, about 91% seen once. With regard to this clone: Its antigen is undetermined.

V gave up 0 bases and J gave up 2 bases, with 8 bases separating them. The CDR3 runs to 14 residues. The germline gives CDR1 SGHNT, CDR2 YYREEE (reference sequence). Study conclusions and caveats: Researchers cautioned that TCR breadth and depth analyses may have underestimated total T cell responses. Placebo and vaccine recipients had non-spike TCR breadth that was similar.

The sequence was obtained from a human donor who had recovered from COVID-19. The J gene is TRBJ1-2, the V gene TRBV5-4; D remains ambiguous. The input for sequencing was peripheral blood, taken after recovery from COVID-19. The DNA for the CDR3 is TGTGCCAGCAGCTTGGTCGGCCGGAACTATGGCTACACCTTC. This translates into CASSLVGRNYGYTF.